Each of the 14 T cell receptor beta chains below was sequenced from the same sample in a study of graft-versus-host responses after intestinal transplantation. No antigen is known for these receptors. The repertoire was sequenced with immunoSEQ multiplex PCR; TCRdb's copy has only in-frame clones and lacks some. This table has around 31,000 clones, approximately 83% appearing once. Sample: unstimulated CD8+ T cells sorted from spleen or lymph node cells, taken before intestinal transplant. The receptors shown here come from a human donor who received an intestinal transplant.

This clone was seen only a few times. The genes are TRBV7-6 and TRBJ2-1; D is possibly TRBD1 (5 bases). V was cut by 1 base and J by 9 bases, with 19 bases left in between. CDR3 size: 16 residues. Germline values: CDR1 SGHVS, CDR2 FNYEAQ. This CDR3 reads CASSLGRSSGPSEQFF. The CDR3 nucleotides are TGTGCCAGCAGCTTAGGACGATCGTCAGGGCCGAGTGAGCAGTTCTTC.

The genes are TRBV7-8 and TRBJ1-3; the D is unclear. V lost 0 bases to trimming and J lost 0 bases, with 9 bases between them. CDR3 size: 16 residues. The germline V gene has CDR1 SGHVS and CDR2 FQNEAQ. Here the CDR3 reads CASSLAFLLSGNTIYF. For the CDR3, the DNA is TGTGCCAGCAGCTTAGCGTTCCTACTCTCTGGAAACACCATATATTTT.

The chain joins TRBV12-5 to TRBJ2-2; 8 bases map to TRBD2. CDR1 LGHNT and CDR2 FRNRAP come from the germline V gene. Trimming cost V 0 bases and J 2 bases; bases outside gene matches: 2. The CDR3 is made up of 16 amino acids. CDR3 DNA: TGTGCTAGTGGTTTGGTAGGGACTAGAAACACCGGGGAGCTGTTTTTT. As protein: CASGLVGTRNTGELFF.

The chain combines TRBV4-1 with TRBJ1-1; tentatively, D is TRBD1 (6 bases). Germline assignment: CDR1 MGHRA and CDR2 YSYEKL. V lost 2 bases, J lost 8 bases, and 15 bases lay in between. The CDR3 covers 14 residues. The CDR3 DNA is TGCGCCAGCAGCCAACCTTACCTTCAGGGGGAAGCTTTCTTT. Protein product: CASSQPYLQGEAFF.

The rearrangement uses TRBV5-6 and TRBJ2-1, with D possibly being TRBD2 (6 bases). V was trimmed by 4 bases and J by 10 bases, leaving 12 bases between them. Germline CDR1 and CDR2: SGHDT and YYEEEE. The CDR3 is made up of 12 amino acids. DNA of the CDR3: TGTGCCAGCAGCGGAGGGTGGACGGAGCAGTTCTTC. It yields the protein CASSGGWTEQFF.

This rearrangement joins TRBV10-1 to TRBJ2-3; no firm D call. The CDR3 covers 13 residues. The V end lost 2 bases, the J end lost 2 bases, and 5 bases lay between the germline ends. Germline CDR1 and CDR2: WNHNN and SYGVQD (reference sequence). The CDR3 DNA follows: TGCGCCAGCAGTGAGCTAACCACAGATACGCAGTATTTT. Translated, it gives CASSELTTDTQYF.

The CDR3 protein is CASGLGETQYF. The CDR3 DNA reads TGCGCCTCAGGCTTGGGAGAGACCCAGTACTTC. The chain employs TRBV4-1 and TRBJ2-5; D not resolved. CDR1 MGHRA and CDR2 YSYEKL come from the germline V gene. The CDR3 has 11 residues. The germline V and J ends were trimmed by 11 bases and 4 bases, with 11 bases remaining between them.

Relative to its sample, this clone is medium-sized. This CDR3 is CASSHPGTEAYGYTF. The DNA for the CDR3 is TGCGCCAGCAGCCACCCCGGGACAGAAGCTTATGGCTACACCTTC. J is TRBJ1-2 and V is TRBV4-1; TRBD1 agrees at 7 bases. The germline gives CDR1 MGHRA, CDR2 YSYEKL. The CDR3 has 15 residues. V trimming: 3 bases; J trimming: 5 bases; junction bases outside the gene matches: 9.

The gene calls are TRBV2 and TRBJ2-3, with a weak D call TRBD1 (5 bases). V was cut by 1 base and J by 5 bases, with 13 bases left in between. The germline V gene encodes CDR1 SNHLY and CDR2 FYNNEI. This CDR3 spans 15 amino acids. CDR3 in DNA: TGTGCCAGCAGTGAAGGGCAGGGTCTCGAAGATACGCAGTATTTT. The encoded protein is CASSEGQGLEDTQYF. The full variable domain, rest sourced from reference TRBV2 and TRBJ2-3, is EPEVTQTPSHQVTQMGQEVILRCVPISNHLYFYWYRQILGQKVEFLVSFYNNEISEKSEIFDDQFSVERPDGSNFTLKIRSTKLEDSAMYFCASSEGQGLEDTQYFGPGTRLTVL.

This rearrangement joins TRBV27 to TRBJ2-7, with a tentative D call TRBD2 (5 bases). The CDR3 extends over 14 amino acids. The germline V gene encodes CDR1 MNHEY and CDR2 SMNVEV (reference sequence). The germline V and J ends were trimmed by 3 bases and 3 bases, with 12 bases remaining between them. CDR3 nucleotides: TGTGCCAGCAGTTTTCGGGGTCGGGGCTACGAGCAGTACTTC. Protein product: CASSFRGRGYEQYF.

The rearrangement uses TRBV6-1 and TRBJ2-7; a possible D gene is TRBD1 (6 bases). The germline V gene encodes CDR1 MNHNS and CDR2 SASEGT. The CDR3 covers 13 residues. The V end lost 10 bases, the J end lost 3 bases, and 16 bases lay between the germline ends. CDR3 sequence: CATRDTGGYEQYF. Here the CDR3 DNA reads TGTGCCACAAGGGACACCGGAGGCTACGAGCAGTACTTC.

The V and J genes are TRBV6-5 and TRBJ2-1, with 8 positions matching TRBD2. The J segment lost 7 bases and the V segment lost 6 bases, leaving 11 bases of the junction unmatched. The V gene's germline CDR1 is MNHEY and CDR2 SVGAGI. The CDR3 is 15 amino acids. CDR3 coding DNA: TGTGCCAGCAGCCAATTTAGCGGGAATGCGAATGAGCAGTTCTTC. This sequence encodes CASSQFSGNANEQFF.

This sequence joins TRBV27 and TRBJ2-7; 13 bases are a match to TRBD2. Germline CDR1 and CDR2: MNHEY and SMNVEV (reference sequence). The CDR3 sequence is 17 residues long. V dropped 3 bases and J dropped 3; count of bases not matched to a gene: 8. As DNA, the CDR3 is TGTGCCAGCAGTTTTCGACTAGCGGGGGGTCCAAGCTACGAGCAGTACTTC. Residues: CASSFRLAGGPSYEQYF.

This chain uses TRBV27 with TRBJ2-1; 9 nucleotides match TRBD1. V shed 2 bases and J 3 bases; nucleotides not matched to a gene: 2. This CDR3 has 15 residues. Germline CDR1 is MNHEY and CDR2 is SMNVEV (reference sequence). CDR3 region: CASSLGTGFYNEQFF. CDR3 nucleotides: TGTGCCAGCAGTTTAGGGACAGGGTTCTACAATGAGCAGTTCTTC.